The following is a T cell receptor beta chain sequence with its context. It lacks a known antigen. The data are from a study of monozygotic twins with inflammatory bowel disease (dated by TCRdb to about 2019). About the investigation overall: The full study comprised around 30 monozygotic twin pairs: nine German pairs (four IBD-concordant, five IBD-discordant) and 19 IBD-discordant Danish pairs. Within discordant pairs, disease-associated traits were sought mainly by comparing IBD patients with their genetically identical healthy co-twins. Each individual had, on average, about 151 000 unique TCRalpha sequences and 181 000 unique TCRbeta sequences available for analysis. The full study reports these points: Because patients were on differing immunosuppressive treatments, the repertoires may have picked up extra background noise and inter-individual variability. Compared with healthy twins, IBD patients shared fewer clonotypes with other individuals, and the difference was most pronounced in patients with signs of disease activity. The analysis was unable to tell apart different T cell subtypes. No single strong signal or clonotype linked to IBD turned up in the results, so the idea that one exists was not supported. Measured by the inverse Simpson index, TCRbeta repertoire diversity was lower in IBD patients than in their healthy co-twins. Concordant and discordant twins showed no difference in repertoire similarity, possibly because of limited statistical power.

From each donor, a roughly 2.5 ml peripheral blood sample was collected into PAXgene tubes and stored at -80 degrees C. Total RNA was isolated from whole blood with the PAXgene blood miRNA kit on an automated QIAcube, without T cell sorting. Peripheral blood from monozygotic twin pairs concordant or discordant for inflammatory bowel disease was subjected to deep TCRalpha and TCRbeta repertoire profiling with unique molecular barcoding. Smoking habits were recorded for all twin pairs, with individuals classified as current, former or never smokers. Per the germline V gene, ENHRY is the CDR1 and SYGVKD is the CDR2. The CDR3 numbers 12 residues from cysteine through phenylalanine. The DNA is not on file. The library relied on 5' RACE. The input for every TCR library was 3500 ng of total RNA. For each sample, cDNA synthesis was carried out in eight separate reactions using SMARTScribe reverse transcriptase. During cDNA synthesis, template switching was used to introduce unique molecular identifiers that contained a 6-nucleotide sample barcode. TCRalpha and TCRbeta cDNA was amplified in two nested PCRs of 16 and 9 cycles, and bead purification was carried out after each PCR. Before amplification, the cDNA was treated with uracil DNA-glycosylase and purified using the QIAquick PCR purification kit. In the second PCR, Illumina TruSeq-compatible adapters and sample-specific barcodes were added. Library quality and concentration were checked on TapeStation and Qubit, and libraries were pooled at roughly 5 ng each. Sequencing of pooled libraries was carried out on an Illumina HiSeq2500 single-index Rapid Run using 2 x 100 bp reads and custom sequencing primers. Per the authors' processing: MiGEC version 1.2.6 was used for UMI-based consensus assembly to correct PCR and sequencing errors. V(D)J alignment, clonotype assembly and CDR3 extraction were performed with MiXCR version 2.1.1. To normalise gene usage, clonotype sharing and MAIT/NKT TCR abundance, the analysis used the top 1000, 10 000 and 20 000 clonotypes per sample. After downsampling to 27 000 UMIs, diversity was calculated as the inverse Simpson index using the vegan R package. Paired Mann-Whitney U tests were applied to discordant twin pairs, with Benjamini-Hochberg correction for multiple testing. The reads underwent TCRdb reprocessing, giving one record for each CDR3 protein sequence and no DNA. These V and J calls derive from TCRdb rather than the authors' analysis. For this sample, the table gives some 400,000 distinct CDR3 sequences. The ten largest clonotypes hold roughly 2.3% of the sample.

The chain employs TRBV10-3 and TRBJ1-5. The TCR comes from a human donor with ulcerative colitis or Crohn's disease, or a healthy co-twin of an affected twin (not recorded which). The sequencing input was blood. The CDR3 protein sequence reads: CAISVGHQPQHF.